The following is a T cell receptor (beta chain) sequence with its context. Its cognate antigen has yet to be identified. This could be a read error, since a much larger clone is one nucleotide away. The data were obtained in a study of T cells in Graves' hyperthyroidism and ophthalmopathy (dated by TCRdb to about 2019). With regard to the full study: Peripheral blood was sampled at the time of initial diagnosis, prior to any treatment. To identify TCR V-J signatures that set the groups apart, the researchers used a discovery cohort of roughly 100 patients, made up of around 42 with Graves' ophthalmopathy and some 56 with stable Graves' hyperthyroidism. Prospective prediction of ophthalmopathy was tested in an independent validation cohort consisting of some 19 hyperthyroidism patients and more than 15 patients who later progressed to ophthalmopathy. The approximately 100 discovery patients were randomly divided into training and test sets at a 7:3 ratio. The study also compared thyroid tissue and blood T-cell repertoires from more than 5 Graves' hyperthyroidism patients. After blood sampling, hyperthyroidism patients were treated with methimazole at a starting dose of 30 mg daily, and ophthalmopathy patients were treated with high-dose intravenous methylprednisolone. TCR Vbeta CDR3 sequencing of around 130 peripheral blood samples (43 ophthalmopathy, about 75 hyperthyroidism and approximately 17 progressor patients) is reported in the paper.

Paper-wide results and their limitations: Sample size was not statistically predetermined, and blinding of investigators to group allocation was not performed. A model built on a 13 V-J signature distinguished ophthalmopathy from stable hyperthyroidism, reaching roughly 88% sensitivity and about 81% specificity in cross-validation and 80%/75% in testing. During validation, the model predicted progression to ophthalmopathy a median of approximately 6 months ahead of onset, with just under 71% sensitivity and 72% to 80% specificity. Blood samples also contained most of the expanded thyroid clonotypes (frequency above 0.001), which suggests that blood repertoires may reflect thyroid immune responses.

Looking up the germline V gene (reference sequence) yields CDR1 GTSNPN and CDR2 SVGIG. From V the trimming removes 4 bases and from J it removes 4 bases, while the gene matches leave 7 bases of the junction unaccounted for. Counted from cysteine to phenylalanine, this CDR3 has 15 amino acids. The only DNA kept is the CDR3, 45 bases in frame from the first base. A patient counted as having stable Graves' hyperthyroidism if no progression to ophthalmopathy occurred over 18 months of follow-up. Hyperthyroidism patients were aged 18 to 65 years and newly diagnosed, with disease duration of less than 2 months. The study excluded patients with uncontrolled infections, other autoimmune diseases, pregnancy or lactation. Diagnoses were established on the basis of clinical symptoms, serum thyroxine and TRAb, thyroid ultrasound, and orbital computed tomography. Ficoll-Paque density gradient centrifugation was used to isolate PBMCs from around 10 ml of fresh peripheral blood. Total RNA was extracted using Trizol reagent, and RNA quality was assessed on an Agilent 2100 Bioanalyzer.

The TCR beta CDR3 regions were amplified from the RNA transcripts. For the first round of RT-PCR on the TCR CDR3, the HTBI primer set was used together with the Qiagen OneStep RT-PCR kit. Libraries were constructed in a second round of multiplex PCR, after which size selection and purification were performed. The libraries were sequenced on an Illumina HiSeq2000 using paired-end 100 bp reads. The original pipeline was this. SOAPnuke was used to process the raw data, removing reads that contained adapters or uncalled bases, had a mean Phred below 15, or lacked an exact match to the constant primer or identifier. High-quality paired reads were merged with COPE v1.2.5, and unique nucleotide sequences were defined as clonotypes. MiTCR v1.1 was used to align clonotypes to the IMGT TRBV, TRBD and TRBJ reference segments. The analysis was restricted to V-J combinations with a frequency above 0.0001, which together covered over 99% of the repertoires. The TCS score was defined as the ratio of F50 (clonal expansion) to E x V (chaos), calculated using BLOSUM62-based TCRdist between CDR3 peptides within each V-J. Welch's t-statistics and random forest reduced roughly 540 V-J features to fewer than 15, which were used in a naive Bayes classifier (R e1071). TCRdb ran its own pipeline on the public reads, namely fastp trimming at Q25 and MiXCR clone calling, and kept in-frame beta chains. Every CDR3 protein is listed once, alongside the most common genes and DNA of its rows. TCRdb's processing, not the authors' own work, is the source of the V and J calls. The sample data list about 290,000 distinct CDR3 sequences, and approximately 15% of these were observed just once. Clones ranked in the top ten supply approximately 7.9% of the sample.

The sequence is built from TRBV30 and TRBJ2-2, and 9 bases in between align with TRBD2. The sequenced material came from blood. The source of this sequence is a woman aged 40 to 50 with Graves' hyperthyroidism. DNA sequence: TGTGCCTGGAACGGGCTAGCGGGAAGCACCGGGGAGCTGTTTTTT. This yields the protein CAWNGLAGSTGELFF.